A selection of T cell receptor beta chains follows, all from one sample in a study of regulatory T cells in long-lasting Graves disease. TCRdb called the multiplex PCR reads again in MiXCR, with one record for every CDR3 protein. Of around 510,000 distinct CDR3 sequences in the sample, around 20% are singletons; the top ten hold 7% to 9.5%. Sequenced here: peripheral blood mononuclear cells (PBMCs), sampled when the disease was refractory, from a patient treated with antithyroid drugs. These receptors were taken from a female donor with Graves disease. Each CDR3 is given with its conserved first and last residue. A D gene is named only where the DNA matches it firmly.

v_gene: TRBV20-1
j_gene: TRBJ2-2
d_gene: NA
CDR3aa: CSASPGSPPNTGELFF

v_gene: TRBV27
j_gene: TRBJ2-5
d_gene: NA
CDR3aa: CASSLAGWGRQETQYF

v_gene: TRBV5-1
j_gene: TRBJ1-1
d_gene: NA
CDR3aa: CANSFTGRSTEAFF

v_gene: TRBV6-1
j_gene: TRBJ1-6
d_gene: NA
CDR3aa: CASKLAFNSPLHF

v_gene: TRBV7-8
j_gene: TRBJ1-5
d_gene: NA
CDR3aa: CASSLEGGEADFSNQPQHF

v_gene: TRBV12-3/TRBV12-4
j_gene: TRBJ1-1
d_gene: TRBD1
CDR3aa: CASSSTGGAAFF

v_gene: TRBV19
j_gene: TRBJ1-5
d_gene: TRBD1
CDR3aa: CASSTTGGSQPQHF

v_gene: TRBV19
j_gene: TRBJ2-4
d_gene: TRBD2
CDR3aa: CASTSGLAEMYF

v_gene: TRBV28
j_gene: TRBJ1-2
d_gene: TRBD1
CDR3aa: CAIQTGTGFTYGYTF

v_gene: TRBV7-2
j_gene: TRBJ1-2
d_gene: TRBD1
CDR3aa: CASSLPGQRYGYTF

v_gene: TRBV20-1
j_gene: TRBJ2-7
d_gene: NA
CDR3aa: CSASGTVTYEQYF

v_gene: TRBV6-9
j_gene: TRBJ2-1
d_gene: NA
CDR3aa: CASSYRLDNEQFF

v_gene: TRBV18
j_gene: TRBJ2-1
d_gene: NA
CDR3aa: CASSPPFSGYNEQFF

v_gene: TRBV6-1
j_gene: TRBJ2-7
d_gene: NA
CDR3aa: CASSLNSFLDYEQYF

v_gene: TRBV6-1
j_gene: TRBJ1-1
d_gene: NA
CDR3aa: CASSSTGVGEAFF

v_gene: TRBV7-2
j_gene: TRBJ2-7
d_gene: NA
CDR3aa: CASSTIERGWNEQYF

v_gene: TRBV7-9
j_gene: TRBJ2-7
d_gene: TRBD2
CDR3aa: CASSSLAGDDEQYF

v_gene: TRBV5-1
j_gene: TRBJ2-7
d_gene: NA
CDR3aa: CASSTGGRTAYEQYF

v_gene: TRBV27
j_gene: TRBJ1-5
d_gene: NA
CDR3aa: CASSFGGQGQHYSNQPQHF

v_gene: TRBV28
j_gene: TRBJ1-2
d_gene: NA
CDR3aa: CASGDISLTSGYTF

v_gene: TRBV30
j_gene: TRBJ2-7
d_gene: NA
CDR3aa: CAWSTGRSYEQYF

v_gene: TRBV19
j_gene: TRBJ1-5
d_gene: NA
CDR3aa: CASSDQGPRQPQHF